Each of the 10 T cell receptor beta chains below was sequenced from the same sample in a study of identical twins (dated by TCRdb to about 2016). Library preparation used 5' RACE. Sequencing instrument: Illumina HiSeq 2000. The public reads were run again by TCRdb, first through fastp at Q25 and then through MiXCR, and only productive beta chains were kept. Each record represents a unique CDR3 protein, reported with the most common genes and DNA among its rows. This sample gives roughly 1.6 million distinct CDR3 sequences in total; roughly a third of them show up just once. 0.25% to 0.3% of the sample lies in the top ten. Sequenced sample: cord blood. Every receptor here comes from a newborn girl in good health.

This clonotype was picked up a small number of times. In nucleotides, the CDR3 is TGCGCCAGCAGCCAAGGCTCGCGTTCTGCCTACAATGAGCAGTTCTTC. Protein sequence: CASSQGSRSAYNEQFF. The V and J genes are TRBV4-1 and TRBJ2-1; unclear D gene. CDR3 length: 16 amino acids. Germline-derived CDR1 and CDR2 are MGHRA and YSYEKL. Trimming cost V 1 base and J 2 bases, with 12 bases left between them.

Here the CDR3 reads CASSLELAGAYGYTF. The CDR3 coding sequence is TGTGCCAGCAGCTTAGAACTAGCGGGGGCCTATGGCTACACCTTC. This chain uses TRBV11-2 with TRBJ1-2; maybe TRBD1 (6 bases). Trimming cost V 0 bases and J 4 bases, with 12 bases left between them. The V gene's germline CDR1 is SGHAT and CDR2 FQNNGV. The CDR3 loop spans 15 amino acids.

This clonotype was detected only a few times. This sequence joins TRBV7-8 and TRBJ1-4, with 12 bases lining up with TRBD1. V trimming: 7 bases; J trimming: 8 bases; junction bases outside the gene matches: 8. The CDR3 runs 15 residues. Germline loops: CDR1 SGHVS, CDR2 FQNEAQ. CDR3 sequence reads: CASIRDRGLNEKLFF. The CDR3 DNA follows: TGTGCCAGCATAAGGGACAGGGGGCTTAACGAAAAACTGTTTTTT.

The chain joins TRBV20-1 to TRBJ2-1; D is uncertain. Per the germline V gene, CDR1 is DFQATT and CDR2 is SNEGSKA (reference sequence). This CDR3 is built from 14 residues. V was trimmed by 4 bases and J by 0 bases, leaving 10 bases between them. The CDR3 coding sequence is TGCAGTGCTAAAAACCCGAGCTCCTACAATGAGCAGTTCTTC. This sequence encodes CSAKNPSSYNEQFF.

The chain carries TRBV28 and TRBJ1-4, with D hard to call. V lost 5 bases and J lost 0, with 10 bases in between. The CDR3 has 15 amino acids. Germline CDR1 and CDR2: MDHEN and SYDVKM. CDR3 in DNA: TGTGCCAGCAGTCGGTTCTCCTCAACTAATGAAAAACTGTTTTTT. Residues: CASSRFSSTNEKLFF. Combining the CDR3 with reference TRBV28 and TRBJ1-4 gives the whole variable domain DVKVTQSSRYLVKRTGEKVFLECVQDMDHENMFWYRQDPGLGLRLIYFSYDVKMKEKGDIPEGYSVSREKKERFSLILESASTNQTSMYLCASSRFSSTNEKLFFGSGTQLSVL.

This clonotype was seen only a few times. The chain uses TRBV3-1 and TRBJ1-5, with D perhaps TRBD1 (5 bases). Germline V gives CDR1 LGHDT, CDR2 YNNKEL (reference sequence). The length of the CDR3 is 14 residues. Trimming took 6 bases from V and 3 from J, leaving 12 bases between them. CDR3 loop: CASRRAGINQPQHF. CDR3 DNA sequence: TGTGCCAGCAGGCGCGCAGGGATCAATCAGCCCCAGCATTTT.

The CDR3 DNA is TGTGCCAGCAAGAAACGCGGGAGCGGCGGTTACGAGCAGTACTTC. Amino acid sequence: CASKKRGSGGYEQYF. The J gene is TRBJ2-4, the V gene TRBV27, with 7 bases matching TRBD2. The DNA matches TRBJ2-7 better at its end, which makes the J call doubtful. The length of the CDR3 is 15 residues. Germline V gives CDR1 MNHEY, CDR2 SMNVEV (reference sequence).

A single count supports this clonotype. The chain combines TRBV4-2 with TRBJ2-1; the match to TRBD2 covers 8 bases. The DNA end favors TRBJ2-7, so the J call may be wrong. Germline V gene lookup returns CDR1 LGHNA and CDR2 YNFKEQ. This CDR3 is built from 17 residues. The CDR3 bases are TGTGCCAGCAGCCCCTTTTCGGGACTAGGGCGCTACAATGAGCAGTACTTC. The encoded protein is CASSPFSGLGRYNEQYF.

This chain connects TRBV10-3 to TRBJ2-3; 9 bases are shared with TRBD2. CDR3 length: 15 residues. V dropped 6 bases and J dropped 4; count of bases not matched to a gene: 8. Germline CDR1 is ENHRY and CDR2 is SYGVKD. The CDR3 spells CAISARSGSADTQYF. The CDR3 DNA is TGTGCCATCAGCGCCCGTAGCGGGAGTGCAGATACGCAGTATTTT.

J is TRBJ2-1 and V is TRBV6-5; 7 bases are a match to TRBD2. CDR1 is MNHEY, CDR2 SVGAGI, per germline. With 2 bases clipped from V and 3 bases from J, the junction kept 4 bases outside the gene matches. The CDR3 covers 15 residues. The CDR3 loop is CASSYGGSFYNEQFF. CDR3 nucleotides: TGTGCCAGCAGTTACGGCGGGAGTTTCTACAATGAGCAGTTCTTC.